The clone carrying this TCR beta chain was observed a few times. The target antigen is unknown. The data derive from a study of CD8 T cells in ankylosing spondylitis. Scientists made TCR beta libraries using quantitative 5'-RACE with molecular barcodes. TCRdb reprocessed the 5' RACE reads with MiXCR, giving one entry per CDR3 protein. Of 340,000 or so distinct CDR3 sequences listed, around 15% are singletons. Study findings and constraints: Reportedly, significant enrichment of disease-linked clones occurred in matched ankylosing spondylitis synovial fluid.

The CDR3 length is 19 residues. The V and J ends lost 7 bases and 0 bases, in that order; junction bases with no gene match: 15. In germline, CDR1 is MNHNS, CDR2 SASEGT. The chain carries TRBV6-1 and TRBJ2-6; 7 bases line up with TRBD1. This clonotype was obtained from a male donor with ankylosing spondylitis or in good health (not recorded which). Sequenced: blood, either unsorted or a sorted T cell fraction (not recorded which). CDR3 sequence reads: CASKLMFGTALSGANVLTF. The CDR3 bases are TGTGCCAGCAAGCTGATGTTCGGGACAGCTCTCTCTGGGGCCAACGTCCTGACTTTC.